This TCR beta chain originates from a study of radiation and T cells in renal cell carcinoma. Study overall: Nephrectomy followed 15 Gy stereotactic body radiation by 4 weeks. Findings of the study overall: In blood, top tumor clones expanded by 2 weeks, shrinking by 4.

Trimming stripped 1 base from V and 1 base from J, with 7 bases between. CDR1 and CDR2 (germline): LGHNA, YNFKEQ. CDR3 length: 14 residues. In the case of this clone: Its target is unknown.

The protocol was immunoSEQ multiplex PCR, while the TCRdb copy is restricted to in-frame clones and leaves out a portion. The sample has around 70,000 clones; 82% are singletons. Time point defined: blood 2 weeks post-SBRT. Treatment indicated: 15 Gy SBRT to primary tumor, nephrectomy 4 weeks later. Blood was sampled at baseline, 2 weeks and 4 weeks after SBRT. The patient's renal cell carcinoma had clear cell pathology. V gene TRBV4-2 combines with J gene TRBJ1-1; D is unclear. This sequence was found in a man aged 55 to 70 with renal cell carcinoma. This material consisted of blood, taken from a patient whose treatment included radiotherapy and nephrectomy. The CDR3 region has the DNA TGTGCCAGCAGCCAAGGTAGGCAGAACACTGAAGCTTTCTTT. Translation gives CASSQGRQNTEAFF.